This TCR beta chain was sequenced for a study of blood T cells in healthy people across ages (dated by TCRdb to between 2014 and 2017). For the wider study: In model experiments, template switching captured roughly one uniquely barcoded TCR beta cDNA molecule for every two T cells. The study measured age-related changes in TCR beta repertoire diversity using deep sequencing normalized with unique cDNA molecular identifiers. Donors were grouped into four age groups: young (average approximately 15 years), middle-aged (roughly 38), aged (around 60) and long-lived (approximately 78). To avoid experimental bias, donors of different ages were randomly spread across the sequencing lanes. The study analyzed two additional independent replicas of 1 million unique cDNA reads from the same blood draw for two donors, one aged 18 to 30 and one aged 80 or older. What the work shows at the level of the full study, not this receptor alone: Observed TCR beta diversity per million T cells fell roughly linearly with age, and a significant reduction was already apparent by age approximately 40. Because donor CMV infection status was unknown, age-related changes in expanded clonotypes were potentially confounded. Bulk unsorted PBMC profiling prevented conclusive comparison of naive and antigen-experienced compartments. Compared with the aged group, the long-lived group had more naive CD4+ T cells, fewer expanded clones and increased TCR diversity, suggesting age selection. A strong correlation was found between observed TCR beta diversity and the percentage of naive T cells measured by flow cytometry. Estimates of total diversity based on one million sequenced T cells were regarded as lower bounds and as underestimates.

This clonotype was counted between two and nine times. Its antigen is not yet known. No base quality values were provided; no much bigger clone lies one nucleotide off. The roughly 39 donors, aged about 6 to 95 years, were systemically healthy Caucasian individuals from Russia. Each donor gave around 9 milliliters of peripheral blood, collected into EDTA-treated Vacutainer tubes. Ficoll-Paque density-gradient centrifugation was used to isolate PBMCs, with at least 7 million obtained per sample. Trizol reagent was used to extract total RNA from PBMCs, with at least 6 micrograms per sample. Naive CD45RAhigh/CD27high T cell percentages were measured by flow cytometry on a PBMC aliquot from every donor. Libraries came from 5' RACE. Sequencing relied on an Illumina HiSeq 2500. The second PCR ran for roughly 6 to 11 cycles and used a J-beta primer mix along with a sample-barcoded 5' primer. A template-switch 5' adaptor carrying 12 random nucleotides introduced a unique molecular identifier onto each TCR beta cDNA molecule. At least 3 million CDR3-containing paired-end reads were obtained from each sample. All of the RNA was converted into first-strand cDNA using the Mint cDNA synthesis kit, with a TRBC-specific oligonucleotide serving as the primer. All cDNA was treated with uracil-DNA glycosylase and then went through a first 18-cycle PCR with the universal primers M1SS and BC2_uni_R. In the source study's methods: Normalization of each sample was performed by random selection of 1 million high-quality reads, each carrying a distinct molecular identifier. Reads with shared molecular identifiers were discarded instead of being binned into consensus sequences. MiTCR, set to a Q25 quality threshold and the strictest error-elimination algorithm, was used for CDR3 identification, clonotype clustering and error correction. A nonparametric unseen species model with Euler transformation was used to estimate a lower bound on total TCR beta diversity. TCRdb reprocessing: public reads trimmed at Q25 with fastp, clones called with MiXCR, in-frame beta chains kept. Entries are consolidated by CDR3 protein sequence, retaining the most common genes and DNA. TCRdb, rather than the study authors, made the V and J calls. The sample includes about 1 million distinct CDR3 sequences, with less than 50% observed a single time. The ten biggest clones cover about 20% of the sample.

The germline V gene gives CDR1 as MNHNS and CDR2 as SASEGT. Trimming takes 0 bases from V and 17 bases from J, and the germline ends sit 17 bases apart. Reading from cysteine to phenylalanine, the CDR3 counts 14 amino acids. CDR3 DNA is the only sequence kept; it has 42 bases, read in frame from the first base. Material: blood. The chain uses TRBV6-1 and TRBJ1-6, with an unclear D gene assignment. This TCR was sampled from a woman in her fifties or sixties in good health. The CDR3 in this case is CASSEAGDGATFHF. The DNA reads TGTGCCAGCAGTGAAGCTGGTGACGGTGCGACGTTCCACTTT.